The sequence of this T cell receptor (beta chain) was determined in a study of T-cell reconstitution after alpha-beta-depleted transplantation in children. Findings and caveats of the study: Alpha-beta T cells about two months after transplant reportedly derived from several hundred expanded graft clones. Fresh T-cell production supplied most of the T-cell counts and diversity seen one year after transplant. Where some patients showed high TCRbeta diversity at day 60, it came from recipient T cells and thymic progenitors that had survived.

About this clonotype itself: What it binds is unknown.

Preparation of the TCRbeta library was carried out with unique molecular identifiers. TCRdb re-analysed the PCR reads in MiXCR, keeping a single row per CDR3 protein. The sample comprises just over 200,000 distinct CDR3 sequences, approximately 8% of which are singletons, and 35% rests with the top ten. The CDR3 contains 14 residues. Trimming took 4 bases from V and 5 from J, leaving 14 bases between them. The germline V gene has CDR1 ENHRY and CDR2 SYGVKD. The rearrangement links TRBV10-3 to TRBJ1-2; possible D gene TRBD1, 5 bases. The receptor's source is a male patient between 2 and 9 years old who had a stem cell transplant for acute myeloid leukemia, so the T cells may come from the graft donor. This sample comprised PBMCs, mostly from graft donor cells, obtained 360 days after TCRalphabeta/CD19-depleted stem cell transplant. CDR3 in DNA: TGTGCCATCAGTGTCCAGGGAATCAATTATGGCTACACCTTC. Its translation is CAISVQGINYGYTF.